This T cell receptor beta chain stems from a study of regulatory T cells in long-lasting Graves disease. Between the trimmed V and J ends, which lost 2 bases and 4 bases, there was a span of 14 bases. Germline lookup yields CDR1 SEHNR and CDR2 FQNEAQ (reference sequence). The CDR3 is 16 residues long. Arm-PCR of CDR3 regions with iRepertoire HTBI primers generated TCR beta libraries. Using its own MiXCR run on the multiplex PCR reads, TCRdb lists one record per CDR3 protein. The repertoire holds about 620,000 distinct CDR3 sequences, with roughly 15% as singletons. Time point denoted: newly diagnosed GD, antithyroid drugs for less than 3 months. Researchers made the TCR library from RNA that was extracted from PBMCs. This clonotype appeared many times. These data were likewise used in another study, on T cells in Graves' hyperthyroidism and ophthalmopathy.

The genes are TRBV7-9 and TRBJ2-2; possibly TRBD1 for D (5 bases). This specimen consisted of peripheral blood mononuclear cells (PBMCs), obtained at new diagnosis, from a patient treated with antithyroid drugs. The TCR sequence derives from a woman under 40 with Graves disease. The CDR3 region has the DNA TGTGCCAGCAGCTTACGTTCAGGGATAACCACCGGGGAGCTGTTTTTT. This translates into CASSLRSGITTGELFF.